This T cell receptor beta chain was recovered during a study of beta chain features in type 1 diabetes. Turning to this clone: Antigen specificity is unknown.

The germline gives CDR1 SGHTA, CDR2 FQGTGA. The V end lost 5 bases, the J end lost 7 bases, and 11 bases lay between the germline ends. This CDR3 has 13 amino acids. Findings and limits, study-wide: An over-representation of cells with high TCR expression could result from cDNA sequencing. Junctions at VDJ sites from type 1 diabetes patients had fewer insertions and more deletions.

CD45RO/CCR7/CD25/CD127/CD95/CD27 sorting isolated CD4+ naive, central memory, regulatory and stem cell-like memory cells. Expressed TCRB transcripts were sequenced, since all the RNA that had been isolated was reverse transcribed. Profiling relied on immunoSEQ multiplex PCR, and the TCRdb table lists in-frame clones only, not all of them. The sample lists 900,000 or so clones, 17% occurring once. This receptor was identified in a woman between 18 and 29 years old in good health. The sample comprised naive CD4+ T cells from blood. The chain combines TRBV7-3 with TRBJ2-2; D ambiguous. The CDR3 protein is CASSLEHSGELFF. CDR3 sequence (DNA): TGTGCCAGCAGCCTAGAACATAGCGGGGAGCTGTTTTTT.